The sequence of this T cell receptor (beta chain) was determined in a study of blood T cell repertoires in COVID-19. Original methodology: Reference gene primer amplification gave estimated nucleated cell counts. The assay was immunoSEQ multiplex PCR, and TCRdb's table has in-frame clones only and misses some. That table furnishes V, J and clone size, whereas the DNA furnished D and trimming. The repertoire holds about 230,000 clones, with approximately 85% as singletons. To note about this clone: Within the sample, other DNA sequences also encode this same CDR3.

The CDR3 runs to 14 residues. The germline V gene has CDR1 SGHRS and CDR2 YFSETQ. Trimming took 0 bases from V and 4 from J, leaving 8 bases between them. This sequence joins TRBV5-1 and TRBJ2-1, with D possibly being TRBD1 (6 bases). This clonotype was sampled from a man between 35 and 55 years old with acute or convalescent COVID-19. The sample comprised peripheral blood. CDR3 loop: CASSLGTEYNEQFF. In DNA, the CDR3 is TGCGCCAGCAGCTTGGGGACAGAATACAATGAGCAGTTCTTC.